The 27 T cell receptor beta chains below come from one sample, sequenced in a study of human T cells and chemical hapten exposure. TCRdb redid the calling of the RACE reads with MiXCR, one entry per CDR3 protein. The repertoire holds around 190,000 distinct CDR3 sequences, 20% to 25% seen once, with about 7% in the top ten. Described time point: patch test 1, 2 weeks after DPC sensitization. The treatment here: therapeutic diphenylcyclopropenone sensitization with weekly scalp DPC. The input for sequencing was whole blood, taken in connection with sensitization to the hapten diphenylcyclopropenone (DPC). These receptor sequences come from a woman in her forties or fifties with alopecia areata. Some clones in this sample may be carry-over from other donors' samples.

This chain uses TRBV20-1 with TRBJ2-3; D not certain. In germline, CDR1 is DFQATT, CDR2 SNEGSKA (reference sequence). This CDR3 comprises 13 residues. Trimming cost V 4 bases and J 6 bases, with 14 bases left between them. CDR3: CSANGPSRDTQYF. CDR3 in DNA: TGCAGTGCTAACGGACCAAGCCGGGATACGCAGTATTTT.

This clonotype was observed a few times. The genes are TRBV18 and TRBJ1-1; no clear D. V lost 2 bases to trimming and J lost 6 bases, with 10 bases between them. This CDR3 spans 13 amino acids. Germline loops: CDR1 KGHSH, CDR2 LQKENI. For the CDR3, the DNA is TGTGCCAGCTCACCATCGGGGATCGCTGAAGCTTTCTTT. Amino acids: CASSPSGIAEAFF.

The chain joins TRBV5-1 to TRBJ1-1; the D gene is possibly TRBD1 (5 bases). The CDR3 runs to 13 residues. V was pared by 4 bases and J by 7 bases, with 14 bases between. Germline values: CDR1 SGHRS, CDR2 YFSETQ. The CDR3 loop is CASSQDRRGEAFF. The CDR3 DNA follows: TGCGCCAGCAGCCAGGACCGGAGGGGTGAAGCTTTCTTT.

The CDR3 protein is CASSVHQGTSNEQFF. The CDR3 DNA is TGTGCCAGCAGTGTACATCAGGGGACATCCAATGAGCAGTTCTTC. This rearrangement joins TRBV28 to TRBJ2-1; a possible D gene is TRBD1 (6 bases). CDR1 and CDR2 (germline): MDHEN, SYDVKM. The V and J ends lost 5 bases and 6 bases respectively, with 17 bases between them. This CDR3 has 15 amino acids.

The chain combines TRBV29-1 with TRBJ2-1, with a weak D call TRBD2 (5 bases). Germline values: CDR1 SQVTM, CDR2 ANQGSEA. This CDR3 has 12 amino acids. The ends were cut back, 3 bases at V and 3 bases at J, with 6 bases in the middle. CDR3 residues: CSVEGDYNEQFF. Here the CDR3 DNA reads TGCAGCGTTGAGGGAGACTACAATGAGCAGTTCTTC.

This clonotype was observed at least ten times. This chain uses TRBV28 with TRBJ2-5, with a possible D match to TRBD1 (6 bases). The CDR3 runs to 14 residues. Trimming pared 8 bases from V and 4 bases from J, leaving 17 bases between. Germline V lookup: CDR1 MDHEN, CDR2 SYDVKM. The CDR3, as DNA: TGTGCCAGCGAGAGTAGCAGGGGTGGAGAGACCCAGTACTTC. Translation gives CASESSRGGETQYF.

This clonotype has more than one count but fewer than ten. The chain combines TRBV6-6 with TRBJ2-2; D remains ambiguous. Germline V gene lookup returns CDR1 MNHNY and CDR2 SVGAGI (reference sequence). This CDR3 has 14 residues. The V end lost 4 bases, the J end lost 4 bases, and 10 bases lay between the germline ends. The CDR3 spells CASSSNTPTGELFF. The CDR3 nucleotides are TGTGCCAGCAGTTCAAACACCCCCACCGGGGAGCTGTTTTTT.

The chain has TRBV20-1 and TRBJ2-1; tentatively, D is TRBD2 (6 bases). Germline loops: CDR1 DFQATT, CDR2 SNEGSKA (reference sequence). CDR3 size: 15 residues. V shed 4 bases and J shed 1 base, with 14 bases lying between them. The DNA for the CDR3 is TGCAGTGCTATTTTCGGGGCGGGGTCCTACAATGAGCAGTTCTTC. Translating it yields CSAIFGAGSYNEQFF.

CDR3 DNA: TGTGCCAGCAAGGGATGGGTCACCGGGGAGCTGTTTTTT. It codes for CASKGWVTGELFF. This rearrangement joins TRBV12-3 or TRBV12-4 to TRBJ2-2; D is uncertain. The CDR3 totals 13 residues. V was pared by 7 bases and J by 4 bases, with 10 bases between.

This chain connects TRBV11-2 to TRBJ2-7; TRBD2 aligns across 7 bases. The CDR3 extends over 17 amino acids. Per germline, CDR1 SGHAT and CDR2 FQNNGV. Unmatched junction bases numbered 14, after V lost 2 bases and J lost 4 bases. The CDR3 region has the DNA TGTGCCAGCAGCTTATGGGGTGGGACTACACCTAGTTACGAGCAGTACTTC. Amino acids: CASSLWGGTTPSYEQYF.

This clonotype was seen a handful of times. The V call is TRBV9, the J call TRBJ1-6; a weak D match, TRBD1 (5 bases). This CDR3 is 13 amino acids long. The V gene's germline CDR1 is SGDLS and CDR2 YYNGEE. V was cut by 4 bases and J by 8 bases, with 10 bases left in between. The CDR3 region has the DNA TGTGCCAGCAGCCTAGAAGGGGATTCACCCCTCCACTTT. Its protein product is CASSLEGDSPLHF.

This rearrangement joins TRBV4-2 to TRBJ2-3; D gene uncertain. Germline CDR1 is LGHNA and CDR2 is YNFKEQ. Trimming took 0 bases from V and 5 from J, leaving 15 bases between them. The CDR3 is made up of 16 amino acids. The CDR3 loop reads CASSQESRSSIDTQYF. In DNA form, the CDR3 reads TGTGCCAGCAGCCAAGAGTCGCGAAGTAGTATAGATACGCAGTATTTT.

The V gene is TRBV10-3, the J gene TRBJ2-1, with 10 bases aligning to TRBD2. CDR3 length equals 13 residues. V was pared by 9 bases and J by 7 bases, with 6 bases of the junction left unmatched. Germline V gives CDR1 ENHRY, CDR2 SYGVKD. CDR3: CAITSGALNEQFF. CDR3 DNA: TGTGCCATTACTAGCGGGGCCTTAAATGAGCAGTTCTTC.

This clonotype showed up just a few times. The CDR3 nucleotides are TGCGCCAGCAGCTTGGACGGGGGTGGGACGCAGTATTTT. This gives the protein CASSLDGGGTQYF. The chain employs TRBV5-1 and TRBJ2-3; D is possibly TRBD2 (6 bases). There are 13 residues in the CDR3. V lost 0 bases to trimming and J lost 9 bases, with 11 bases between them. CDR1 is SGHRS and CDR2 is YFSETQ in the germline V gene.

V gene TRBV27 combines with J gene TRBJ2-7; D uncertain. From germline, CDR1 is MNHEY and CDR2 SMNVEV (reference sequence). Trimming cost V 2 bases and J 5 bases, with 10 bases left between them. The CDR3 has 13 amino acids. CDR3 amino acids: CASSLLSGDEQYF. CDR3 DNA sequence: TGTGCCAGCAGTTTACTTTCTGGCGACGAGCAGTACTTC.

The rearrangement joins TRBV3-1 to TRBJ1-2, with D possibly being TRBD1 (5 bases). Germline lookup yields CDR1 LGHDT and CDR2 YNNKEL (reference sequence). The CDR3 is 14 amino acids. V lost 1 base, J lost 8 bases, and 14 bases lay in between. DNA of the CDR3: TGTGCCAGCAGCCAAGGGGGTCAGGGAAGGGGCTACACCTTC. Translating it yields CASSQGGQGRGYTF.

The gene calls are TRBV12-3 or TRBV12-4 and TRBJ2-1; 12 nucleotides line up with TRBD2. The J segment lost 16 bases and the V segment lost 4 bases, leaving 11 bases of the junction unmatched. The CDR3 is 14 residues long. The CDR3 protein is CASSSEGTSGSCFF. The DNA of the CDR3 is TGTGCCAGCAGTTCAGAGGGGACTAGCGGGTCGTGCTTCTTC.

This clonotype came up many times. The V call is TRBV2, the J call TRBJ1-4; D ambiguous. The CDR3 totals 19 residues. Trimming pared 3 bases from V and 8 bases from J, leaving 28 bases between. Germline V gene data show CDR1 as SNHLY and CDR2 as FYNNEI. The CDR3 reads CASSEESWYSGKTGEKLFF. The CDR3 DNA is TGTGCCAGCAGTGAGGAGAGTTGGTATTCCGGGAAAACGGGGGAAAAACTGTTTTTT. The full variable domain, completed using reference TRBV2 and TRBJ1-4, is EPEVTQTPSHQVTQMGQEVILRCVPISNHLYFYWYRQILGQKVEFLVSFYNNEISEKSEIFDDQFSVERPDGSNFTLKIRSTKLEDSAMYFCASSEESWYSGKTGEKLFFGSGTQLSVL.

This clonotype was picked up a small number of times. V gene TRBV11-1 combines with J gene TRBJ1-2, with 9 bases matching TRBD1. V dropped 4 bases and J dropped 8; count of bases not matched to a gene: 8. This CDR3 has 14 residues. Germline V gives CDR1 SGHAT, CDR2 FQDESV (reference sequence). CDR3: CASSSDRGKDGYTF. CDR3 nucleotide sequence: TGTGCCAGCAGCTCAGACAGGGGGAAGGACGGCTACACCTTC.

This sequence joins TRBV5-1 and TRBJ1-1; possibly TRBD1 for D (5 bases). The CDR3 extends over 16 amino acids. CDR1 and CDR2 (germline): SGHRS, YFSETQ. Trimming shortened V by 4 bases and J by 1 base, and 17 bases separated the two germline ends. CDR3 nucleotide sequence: TGCGCCAGCAGCCCGCATCGAGGGGCGGGGAACACTGAAGCTTTCTTT. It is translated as CASSPHRGAGNTEAFF.

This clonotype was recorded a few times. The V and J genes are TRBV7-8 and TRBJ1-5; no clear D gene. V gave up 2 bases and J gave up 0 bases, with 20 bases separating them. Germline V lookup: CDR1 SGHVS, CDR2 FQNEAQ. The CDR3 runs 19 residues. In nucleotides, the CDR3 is TGTGCCAGCAGCTTAAATATGGCAGGTGGGGTTGATAGCAATCAGCCCCAGCATTTT. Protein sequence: CASSLNMAGGVDSNQPQHF. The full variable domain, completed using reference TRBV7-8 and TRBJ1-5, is GAGVSQSPRYKVAKRGQDVALRCDPISGHVSLFWYQQALGQGPEFLTYFQNEAQLDKSGLPSDRFFAERPEGSVSTLKIQRTQQEDSAVYLCASSLNMAGGVDSNQPQHFGDGTRLSIL.

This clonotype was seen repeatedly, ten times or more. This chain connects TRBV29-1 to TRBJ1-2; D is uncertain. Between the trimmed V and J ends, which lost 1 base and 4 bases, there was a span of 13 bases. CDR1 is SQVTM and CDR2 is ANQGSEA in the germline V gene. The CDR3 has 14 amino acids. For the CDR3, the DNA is TGCAGCGTTGAAGCGCTGAGATTTCGCTATGGCTACACCTTC. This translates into CSVEALRFRYGYTF.

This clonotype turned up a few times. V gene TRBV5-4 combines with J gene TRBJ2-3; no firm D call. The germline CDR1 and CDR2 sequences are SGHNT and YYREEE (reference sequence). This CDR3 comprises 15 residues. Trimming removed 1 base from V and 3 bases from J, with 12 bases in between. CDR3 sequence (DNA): TGTGCCAGCAGCTTGCCGGGCAGAAAAACAGATACGCAGTATTTT. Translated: CASSLPGRKTDTQYF.

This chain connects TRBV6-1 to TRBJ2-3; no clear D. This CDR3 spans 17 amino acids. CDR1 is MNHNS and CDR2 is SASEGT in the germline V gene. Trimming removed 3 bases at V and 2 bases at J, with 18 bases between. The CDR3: CASSEDFLVFTTDTQYF. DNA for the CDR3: TGTGCCAGCAGTGAGGATTTTTTAGTTTTCACCACAGATACGCAGTATTTT.

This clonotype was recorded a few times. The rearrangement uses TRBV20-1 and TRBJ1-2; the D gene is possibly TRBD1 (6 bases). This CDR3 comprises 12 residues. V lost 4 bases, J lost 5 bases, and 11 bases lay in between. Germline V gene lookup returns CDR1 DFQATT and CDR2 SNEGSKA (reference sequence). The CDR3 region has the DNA TGCAGTGCTAAACTAACAGGGTATGGCTACACCTTC. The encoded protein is CSAKLTGYGYTF.

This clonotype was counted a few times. CDR3 DNA sequence: TGCAGCGTTGAAGGTGGGCGGGAGGGCCTCTCCAGCACAGATACGCAGTATTTT. Its translation is CSVEGGREGLSSTDTQYF. The V and J genes are TRBV29-1 and TRBJ2-3, with 9 bases matching TRBD2. Germline V gene sequence: CDR1 SQVTM, CDR2 ANQGSEA. V lost 1 base and J lost 0; bases outside the gene matches: 11. The CDR3 has 18 amino acids.

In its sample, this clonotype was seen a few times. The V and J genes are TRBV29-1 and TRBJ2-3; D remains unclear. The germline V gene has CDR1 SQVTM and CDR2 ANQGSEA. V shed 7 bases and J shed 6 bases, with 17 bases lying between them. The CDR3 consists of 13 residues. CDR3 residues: CSAAAPMEDTQYF. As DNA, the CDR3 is TGCAGCGCCGCGGCCCCCATGGAGGATACGCAGTATTTT.